This TCR beta chain was recorded in a study of cytomegalovirus exposure and HLA in healthy donors. Study-level background: Caucasian-associated ancestry cluster membership applied to approximately 84% of around 400 genotyped donors. General study points: What a later analysis reportedly showed was that an Asian-associated ancestry cluster had fewer N-insertions than the 666-donor mean. Earlier analysis found most TCR beta V segments productive about 87% or about 30% of the time.

PCR involved 60 Vbeta and 13 Jbeta primers. Libraries were prepared by immunoSEQ multiplex PCR; TCRdb keeps only in-frame clonotypes and omits some of them. This sample's table reports under 130,000 clones. Note on this clone: The antigen remains unidentified.

The sequenced sample consisted of PBMCs. The sequence was obtained from a man in his forties or fifties in good health and CMV-seronegative.

The CDR3 spells CASSVGLGMTDTQYF. The CDR3 coding sequence is TGTGCCAGCAGCGTCGGACTGGGTATGACAGATACGCAGTATTTT. The V and J genes are TRBV5-4 and TRBJ2-3; the D gene is possibly TRBD2 (5 bases). Trimming pared 4 bases from V and 3 bases from J, leaving 15 bases between. The CDR3 consists of 15 residues. Germline V gene data show CDR1 as SGHNT and CDR2 as YYREEE (reference sequence). Using reference TRBV5-4 and TRBJ2-3 for the parts outside the CDR3, the full variable domain is ETGVTQSPTHLIKTRGQQVTLRCSSQSGHNTVSWYQQALGQGPQFIFQYYREEENGRGNFPPRFSGLQFPNYSSELNVNALELDDSALYLCASSVGLGMTDTQYFGPGTRLTVL.